This is a list of T cell receptor beta chains from one sample in a study of blood T cell repertoires in COVID-19. TCRdb's copy holds only in-frame clones and misses some; the assay was immunoSEQ multiplex PCR. The repertoire holds tens of thousands of clones, about 80% seen once, with under 5% in the top ten. The specimen was peripheral blood. The receptors shown here come from a woman in her fifties or sixties with acute or convalescent COVID-19. The conserved cysteine and the conserved F or W are not part of the CDR3 here. The order of the fields is V gene, J gene, clone size, CDR3 protein. Clone size appears in some rows only: once, few, many, or a class for an expanded clone.

TRBV2	TRBJ2-6	.	ASSARTGAGANVLT
TRBV7-9	TRBJ1-1	.	ASSIGTANTEAF
TRBV6-6	TRBJ1-5	medium-sized	ASSYSVQTGNQPQH
TRBV6-5	TRBJ2-6	once	ASNKHPGANVLT
TRBV9	TRBJ2-2	few	ASSVGAVNTGELF
TRBV12-3/TRBV12-4	TRBJ1-5	.	ASSTSGLQPQH
TRBV5-1	TRBJ2-2	.	ASSLWASGGPNTGELF
TRBV19	TRBJ1-6	.	ASGQGFSSYNSPLH
TRBV5-1	TRBJ1-2	.	ASSLTQGTEGYT
TRBV3-1/TRBV3-2	TRBJ2-4	.	ASSIQTGAGGNIQY
TRBV5-5	TRBJ1-5	.	ASSLTGGNQPQH
TRBV5-1	TRBJ1-1	.	ASSSGQGEAF
TRBV5-1	TRBJ1-6	.	ASSPDWDSPLH
TRBV9	TRBJ2-4	many	ASSVGGIGGNIQY
TRBV6-4	TRBJ1-1	.	ASSADRGTEAF
TRBV5-5	TRBJ1-5	few	ASSSNAGDQPQH
TRBV5-1	TRBJ1-5	.	ASSVTGGAGQPQH
TRBV6-1	TRBJ2-7	once	ASSEVGRGGTYEQY
TRBV19	TRBJ1-3	.	ASTPRQEYSGNTIY
TRBV19	TRBJ1-4	.	ASSIGTAEKLF
TRBV6-5	TRBJ1-6	once	ASSPGRSGSPLH
TRBV5-4	TRBJ1-1	.	ASSLQGAHTEAF
TRBV5-1	TRBJ1-1	few	ASSWDRVSGEAF
TRBV19	TRBJ2-7	.	ASASLDEQY
TRBV2	TRBJ1-2	.	ASRRGLEYGYT
TRBV3-1/TRBV3-2	TRBJ2-7	.	ASSQRTGEAEQY
TRBV4-1	TRBJ1-2	.	ASSQDLHSRSYT
TRBV4-1	TRBJ2-5	.	ASSPLVTRGETQY
TRBV19	TRBJ2-2	once	ASSIGQMNTGELF
TRBV5-4	TRBJ2-6	.	ASSPLTAGANVLT
TRBV7-8	TRBJ1-1	.	ASNRLGTGSTTEAF
TRBV11-2	TRBJ2-5	.	ASSLGPGGGETQY
TRBV5-1	TRBJ2-1	.	ASSSRREQF
TRBV24-1	TRBJ1-2	.	ATSESKGFGYT
TRBV29-1	TRBJ2-3	.	SVEYVAGADTQY
TRBV19	TRBJ1-1	.	ASISQTRSTEAF
TRBV3-1/TRBV3-2	TRBJ1-1	.	ASSPIGVDPEAF
TRBV12-3/TRBV12-4	TRBJ1-2	.	ASTTGYGYT
TRBV11-3	TRBJ1-1	.	ASSHRSTTEAF
TRBV5-4	TRBJ1-4	few	APLPQGAVKLF